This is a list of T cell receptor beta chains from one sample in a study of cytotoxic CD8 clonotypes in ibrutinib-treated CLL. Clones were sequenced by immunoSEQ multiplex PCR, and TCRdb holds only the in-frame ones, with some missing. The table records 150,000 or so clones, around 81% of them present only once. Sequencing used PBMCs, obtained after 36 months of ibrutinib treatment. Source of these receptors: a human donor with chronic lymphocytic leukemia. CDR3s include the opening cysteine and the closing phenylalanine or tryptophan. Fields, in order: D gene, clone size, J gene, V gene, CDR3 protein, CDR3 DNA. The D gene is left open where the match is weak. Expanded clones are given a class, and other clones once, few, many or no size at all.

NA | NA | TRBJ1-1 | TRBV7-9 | CASSRRGLATTEAFF | TGTGCCAGCAGCCGACGCGGTCTGGCCACCACTGAAGCTTTCTTT
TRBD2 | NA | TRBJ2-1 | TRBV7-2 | CASSLGGLGNEQFF | TGTGCCAGCAGCTTAGGAGGACTAGGGAATGAGCAGTTCTTC
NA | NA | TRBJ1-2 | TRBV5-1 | CASSPDGLYGYTF | TGCGCCAGCAGCCCGGACGGCCTCTATGGCTACACCTTC
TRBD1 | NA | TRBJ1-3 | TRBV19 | CASGRTGSGNTIYF | TGTGCCAGTGGAAGGACAGGGAGTGGAAACACCATATATTTT
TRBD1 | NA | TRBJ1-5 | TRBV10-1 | CASSARQGDQPQHF | TGCGCCAGCAGTGCAAGACAGGGGGATCAGCCCCAGCATTTT
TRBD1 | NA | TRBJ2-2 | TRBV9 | CASSVEGADGELFF | TGTGCCAGCAGCGTAGAGGGGGCTGACGGGGAGCTGTTTTTT
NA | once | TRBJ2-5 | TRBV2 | CASMMRLSETQYF | TGTGCCAGCATGATGAGACTAAGTGAGACCCAGTACTTC
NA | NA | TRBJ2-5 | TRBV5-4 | CASSLVGLGKETQYF | TGTGCCAGCAGCCTGGTCGGGCTTGGTAAAGAGACCCAGTACTTC
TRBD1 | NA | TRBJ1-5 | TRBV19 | CASSINRGGQPQHF | TGTGCCAGTAGTATAAACAGGGGTGGGCAGCCCCAGCATTTT
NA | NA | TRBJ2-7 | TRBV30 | CAWSVFLGNEQYF | TGTGCCTGGAGTGTATTTCTGGGGAACGAGCAGTACTTC
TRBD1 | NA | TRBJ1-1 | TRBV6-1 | CASGTGNFLTEAFF | TGTGCCAGCGGGACAGGGAACTTTCTCACTGAAGCTTTCTTT
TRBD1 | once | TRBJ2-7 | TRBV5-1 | CASSLVHRGYEQYF | TGCGCCAGCAGCTTGGTTCACAGGGGCTACGAGCAGTACTTC
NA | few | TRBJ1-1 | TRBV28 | CASSLSWTEAFF | TGTGCCAGCAGTTTATCCTGGACTGAAGCTTTCTTT
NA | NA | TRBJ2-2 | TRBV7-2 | CASSLYDSTGELFF | TGTGCCAGCAGCTTATACGACAGCACCGGGGAGCTGTTTTTT
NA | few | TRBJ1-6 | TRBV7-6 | CASSPLAGQNSPLHF | TGTGCCAGCAGCCCCCTGGCAGGGCAAAATTCACCCCTCCACTTT
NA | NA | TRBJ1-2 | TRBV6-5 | CASSYQGAENYGYTF | TGTGCCAGCAGTTACCAGGGAGCGGAAAACTATGGCTACACCTTC
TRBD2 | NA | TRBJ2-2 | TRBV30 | CAWRLAGNTGELFF | TGTGCCTGGCGACTAGCGGGGAACACCGGGGAGCTGTTTTTT
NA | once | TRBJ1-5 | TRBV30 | CAWGAGLNQPQHF | TGTGCCTGGGGGGCTGGGCTGAATCAGCCCCAGCATTTT
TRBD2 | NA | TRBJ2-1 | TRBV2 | CASKGGYGQFF | TGTGCCAGCAAGGGAGGGTATGGGCAGTTCTTC
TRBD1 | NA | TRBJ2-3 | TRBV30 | CAWSWGQGSTDTQYF | TGTGCCTGGAGTTGGGGACAGGGCTCCACAGATACGCAGTATTTT
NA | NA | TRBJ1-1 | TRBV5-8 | CASRTVPNTEAFF | TGTGCCAGCAGGACAGTACCGAACACTGAAGCTTTCTTT